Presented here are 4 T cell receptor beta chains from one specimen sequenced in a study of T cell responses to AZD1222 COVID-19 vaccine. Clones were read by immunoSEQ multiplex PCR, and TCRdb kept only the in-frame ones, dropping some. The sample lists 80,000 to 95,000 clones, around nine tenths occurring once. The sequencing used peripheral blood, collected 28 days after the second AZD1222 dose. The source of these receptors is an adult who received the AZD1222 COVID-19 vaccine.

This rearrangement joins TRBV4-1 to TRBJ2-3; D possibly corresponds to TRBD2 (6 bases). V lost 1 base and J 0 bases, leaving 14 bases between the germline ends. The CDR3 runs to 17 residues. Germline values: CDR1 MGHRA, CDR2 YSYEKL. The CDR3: CASSQGTGGSSTDTQYF. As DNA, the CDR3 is TGCGCCAGCAGCCAAGGGACCGGAGGGTCTAGCACAGATACGCAGTATTTT.

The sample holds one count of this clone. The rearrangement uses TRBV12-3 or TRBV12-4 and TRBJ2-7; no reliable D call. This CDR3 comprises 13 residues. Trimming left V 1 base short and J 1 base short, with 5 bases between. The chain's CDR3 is CASSLEPSYEQYF. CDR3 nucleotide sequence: TGTGCCAGCAGTTTAGAGCCTTCCTACGAGCAGTACTTC.

For the CDR3, the DNA is TGCGCCAGCAGCGCCGATCGACCTAACTATGGCTACACCTTC. Translating gives CASSADRPNYGYTF. This chain links TRBV5-1 with TRBJ1-2; no firm D call. V was clipped by 4 bases and J by 0 bases, with 10 bases between them. Looked up from germline, CDR1 is SGHRS and CDR2 is YFSETQ. This CDR3 is built from 14 residues.

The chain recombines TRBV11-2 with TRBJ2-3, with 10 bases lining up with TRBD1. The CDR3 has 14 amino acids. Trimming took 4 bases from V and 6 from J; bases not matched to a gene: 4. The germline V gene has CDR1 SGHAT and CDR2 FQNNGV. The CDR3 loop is CASSSTGGRDTQYF. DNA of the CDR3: TGTGCCAGCAGCTCGACAGGGGGCAGGGATACGCAGTATTTT.